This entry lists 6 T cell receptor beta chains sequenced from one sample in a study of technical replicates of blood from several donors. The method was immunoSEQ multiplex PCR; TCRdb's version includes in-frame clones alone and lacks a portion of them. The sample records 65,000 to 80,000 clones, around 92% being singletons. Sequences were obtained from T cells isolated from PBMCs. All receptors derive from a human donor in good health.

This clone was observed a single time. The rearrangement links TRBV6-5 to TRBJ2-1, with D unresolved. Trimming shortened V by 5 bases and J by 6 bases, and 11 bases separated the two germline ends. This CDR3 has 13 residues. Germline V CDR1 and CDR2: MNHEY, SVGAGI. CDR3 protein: CASSPNYSNEQFF. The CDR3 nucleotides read TGTGCCAGCAGTCCCAATTACAGCAATGAGCAGTTCTTC.

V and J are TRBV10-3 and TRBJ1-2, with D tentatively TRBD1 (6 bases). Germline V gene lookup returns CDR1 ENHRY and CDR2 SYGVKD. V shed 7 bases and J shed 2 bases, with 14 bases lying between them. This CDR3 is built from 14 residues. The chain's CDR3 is CAITRTGKNYGYTF. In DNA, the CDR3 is TGTGCCATCACCCGAACAGGGAAAAACTATGGCTACACCTTC.

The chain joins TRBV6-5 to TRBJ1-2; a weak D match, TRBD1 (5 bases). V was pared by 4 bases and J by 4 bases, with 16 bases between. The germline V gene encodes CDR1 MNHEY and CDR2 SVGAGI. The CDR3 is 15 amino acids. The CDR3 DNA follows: TGTGCCAGCAGTTCAATGGTTGCAGGGCGCTATGGCTACACCTTC. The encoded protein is CASSSMVAGRYGYTF.

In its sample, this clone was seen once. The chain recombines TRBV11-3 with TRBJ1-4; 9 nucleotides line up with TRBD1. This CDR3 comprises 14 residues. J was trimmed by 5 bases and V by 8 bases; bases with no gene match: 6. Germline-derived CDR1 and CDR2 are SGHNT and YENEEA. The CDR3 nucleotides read TGTGCCAGCGGTTCGGGACAGGGAAATGAAAAACTGTTTTTT. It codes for CASGSGQGNEKLFF. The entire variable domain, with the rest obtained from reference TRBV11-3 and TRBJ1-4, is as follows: EAGVVQSPRYKIIEKKQPVAFWCNPISGHNTLYWYLQNLGQGPELLIRYENEEAVDDSQLPKDRFSAERLKGVDSTLKIQPAELGDSAVYLCASGSGQGNEKLFFGSGTQLSVL.

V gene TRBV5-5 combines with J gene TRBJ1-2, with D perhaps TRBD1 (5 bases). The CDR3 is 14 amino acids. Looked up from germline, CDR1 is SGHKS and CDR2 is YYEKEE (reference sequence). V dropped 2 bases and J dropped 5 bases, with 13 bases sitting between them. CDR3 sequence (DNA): TGTGCCAGCAGCTTCGGACAAATCCCGTATGGCTACACCTTC. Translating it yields CASSFGQIPYGYTF.

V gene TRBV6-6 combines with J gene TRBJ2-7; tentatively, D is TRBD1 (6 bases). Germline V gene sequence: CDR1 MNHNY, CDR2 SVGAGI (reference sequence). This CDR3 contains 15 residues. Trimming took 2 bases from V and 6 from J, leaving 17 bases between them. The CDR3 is CASSYVSAGVGEQYF. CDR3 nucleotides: TGTGCCAGCAGTTACGTTTCGGCAGGGGTAGGCGAGCAGTACTTC.